This T cell receptor beta chain was captured in a study of T-cell reconstitution after alpha-beta-depleted transplantation in children. Findings and limits, study-wide: A year post-transplant, T-cell counts and diversity derived mostly from newly produced T cells. As was reported, about two months after transplant, alpha-beta T cells came from several hundred expanded graft clones.

This clonotype is categorized as medium-sized. As yet, its antigen is unknown. Molecular barcoding with unique molecular identifiers was used for the TCRbeta library. TCRdb recomputed calls from the PCR reads with MiXCR, one row per CDR3 protein. The sample consists of 6,000 or so distinct CDR3 sequences, roughly 15% of them appearing once. This CDR3 comprises 15 residues. Trimming shortened V by 1 base and J by 8 bases, and 17 bases separated the two germline ends. Germline CDR1 reads LGHNA; CDR2 reads YSLEER. Sequenced here: PBMCs, sampled before TCRalphabeta/CD19-depleted stem cell transplant. J is TRBJ1-1 and V is TRBV4-3, with D possibly TRBD1 on 5 matching bases. This sequence was found in a boy younger than 18 with acute lymphoblastic leukemia, due to receive a stem cell transplant. CDR3: CASSQGSGPGREAFF. For the CDR3, the DNA is TGCGCCAGCAGCCAAGGTTCAGGGCCAGGGAGAGAAGCTTTCTTT.